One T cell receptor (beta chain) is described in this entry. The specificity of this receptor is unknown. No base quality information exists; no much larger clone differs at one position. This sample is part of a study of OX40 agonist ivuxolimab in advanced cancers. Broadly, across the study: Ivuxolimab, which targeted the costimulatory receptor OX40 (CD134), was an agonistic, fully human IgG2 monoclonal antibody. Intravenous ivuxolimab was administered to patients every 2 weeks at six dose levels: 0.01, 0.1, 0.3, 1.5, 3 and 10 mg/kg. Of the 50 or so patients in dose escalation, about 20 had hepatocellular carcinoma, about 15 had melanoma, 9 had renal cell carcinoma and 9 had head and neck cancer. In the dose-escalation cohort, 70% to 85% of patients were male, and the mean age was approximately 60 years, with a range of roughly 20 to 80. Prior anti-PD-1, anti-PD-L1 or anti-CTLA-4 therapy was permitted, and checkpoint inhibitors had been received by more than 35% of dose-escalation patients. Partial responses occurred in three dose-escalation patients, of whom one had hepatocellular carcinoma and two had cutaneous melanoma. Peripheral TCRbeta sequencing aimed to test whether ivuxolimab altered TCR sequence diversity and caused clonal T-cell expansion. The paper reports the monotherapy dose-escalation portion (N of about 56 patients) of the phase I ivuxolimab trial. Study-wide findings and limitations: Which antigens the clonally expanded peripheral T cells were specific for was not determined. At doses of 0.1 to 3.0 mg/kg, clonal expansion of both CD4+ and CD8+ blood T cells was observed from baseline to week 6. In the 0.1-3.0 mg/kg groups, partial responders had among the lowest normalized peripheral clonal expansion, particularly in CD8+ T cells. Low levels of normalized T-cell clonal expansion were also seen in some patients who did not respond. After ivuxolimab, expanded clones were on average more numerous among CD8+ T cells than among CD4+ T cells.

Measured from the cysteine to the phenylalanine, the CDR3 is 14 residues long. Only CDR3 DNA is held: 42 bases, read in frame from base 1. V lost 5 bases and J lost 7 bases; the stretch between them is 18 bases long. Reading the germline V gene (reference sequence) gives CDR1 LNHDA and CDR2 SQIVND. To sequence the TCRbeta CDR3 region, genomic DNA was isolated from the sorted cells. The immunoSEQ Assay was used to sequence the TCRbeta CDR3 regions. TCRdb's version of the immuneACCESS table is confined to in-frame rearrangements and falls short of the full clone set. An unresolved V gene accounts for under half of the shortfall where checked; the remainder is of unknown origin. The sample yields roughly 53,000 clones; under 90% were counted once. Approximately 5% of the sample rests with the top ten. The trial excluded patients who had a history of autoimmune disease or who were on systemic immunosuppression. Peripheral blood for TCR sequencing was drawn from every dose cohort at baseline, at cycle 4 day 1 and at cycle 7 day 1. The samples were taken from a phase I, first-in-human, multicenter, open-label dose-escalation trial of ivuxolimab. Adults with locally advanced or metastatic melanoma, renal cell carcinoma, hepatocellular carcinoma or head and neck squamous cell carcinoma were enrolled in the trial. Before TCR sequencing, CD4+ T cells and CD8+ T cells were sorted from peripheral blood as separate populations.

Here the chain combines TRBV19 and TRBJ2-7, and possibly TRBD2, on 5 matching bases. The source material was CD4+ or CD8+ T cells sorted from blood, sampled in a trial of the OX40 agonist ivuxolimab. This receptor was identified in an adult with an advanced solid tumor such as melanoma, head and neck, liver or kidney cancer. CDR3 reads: CASSLQTYSGEQYF. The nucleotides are TGTGCCAGTAGTCTCCAGACCTATTCGGGAGAGCAGTACTTC. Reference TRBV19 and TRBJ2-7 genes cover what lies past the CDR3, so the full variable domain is DGGITQSPKYLFRKEGQNVTLSCEQNLNHDAMYWYRQDPGQGLRLIYYSQIVNDFQKGDIAEGYSVSREKKESFPLTVTSAQKNPTAFYLCASSLQTYSGEQYFGPGTRLTVT.